This record concerns one T cell receptor beta chain sequence. Its antigen is as yet unknown. The data are from a study of T-cell reconstitution after alpha-beta-depleted transplantation in children. Germline-derived CDR1 and CDR2 are SGHVS and FQNEAQ. Trimming pared 4 bases from V and 1 base from J, leaving 13 bases between. This CDR3 is 15 amino acids long. Preparing the TCRbeta library involved the use of unique molecular identifiers. TCRdb used MiXCR to reprocess the PCR reads, holding one entry per CDR3 protein. The table has more than 85,000 distinct CDR3 sequences, 7.5% to 9.5% seen once; the top ten hold about a sixth. Study findings and constraints: For some patients, TCRbeta diversity was high at day 60 because of recipient T cells and thymic progenitors that survived. The origin of alpha-beta T cells about two months after transplant was reportedly several hundred expanded graft clones.

This specimen consisted of PBMCs, obtained before TCRalphabeta/CD19-depleted stem cell transplant. The J gene is TRBJ1-1, the V gene TRBV7-8, with D possibly TRBD1 on 6 matching bases. The sequence was collected from a boy between 2 and 15 years old with acute lymphoblastic leukemia, due to receive a stem cell transplant. The DNA of the CDR3 is TGTGCCAGCAGCTCACTATTACAGGGGAACACTGAAGCTTTCTTT. Protein: CASSSLLQGNTEAFF. Using reference TRBV7-8 and TRBJ1-1 for the parts outside the CDR3, the full variable domain is GAGVSQSPRYKVAKRGQDVALRCDPISGHVSLFWYQQALGQGPEFLTYFQNEAQLDKSGLPSDRFFAERPEGSVSTLKIQRTQQEDSAVYLCASSSLLQGNTEAFFGQGTRLTVV.